The present T cell receptor beta chain was sequenced within a study of blood T cell repertoires in COVID-19. Study information: Sample material is recorded as cDNA or gDNA derived from T cells, B-cell-depleted T cells, or PBMCs.

The V gene's germline CDR1 is MNHEY and CDR2 SMNVEV (reference sequence). This CDR3 has 14 amino acids. How the authors handled the data: Quantification of nucleated cells was approximated via reference gene primer amplification. TCRdb keeps only in-frame clones here, not all; method: immunoSEQ multiplex PCR. The V and J calls and clone size were taken over from that table, and D and trimming were inferred from the DNA. The repertoire consists of approximately 110,000 clones, with around nine tenths occurring once and the leading ten covering around 2%. Seattle's enrolled individuals joined amid active infection and were then monitored longitudinally. This clone has only a few counts. One end of the junction fails to match germline, which may point to a read error.

The sample taken for sequencing was peripheral blood. This sequence was found in a man between 50 and 59 years old with COVID-19, enrolled during active disease. V gene TRBV27 combines with J gene TRBJ2-2; D is unresolved. CDR3 loop: CASSFSRNAGELFF. The CDR3 DNA sequence: TGTGCCAGCAGTTTCAGCAGGAACGCCGGGGAGCTGTTTTTT.